The 26 T cell receptor beta chains below all came from one sample that was sequenced in a study of blood T cell repertoires in COVID-19. Profiling relied on immunoSEQ multiplex PCR, and the TCRdb table lists in-frame clones only, not all of them. The sample holds around 100,000 clones, around four fifths seen once. The sequencing sample was made of peripheral blood. All receptors derive from a man in his 70s with acute or convalescent COVID-19.

V usage is TRBV7-9 and J usage is TRBJ2-2, with TRBD1 as a possible D gene (6 bases). The ends were cut back, 1 base at V and 2 bases at J, with 11 bases in the middle. This CDR3 spans 16 amino acids. Germline V gene lookup returns CDR1 SEHNR and CDR2 FQNEAQ (reference sequence). DNA of the CDR3: TGTGCCAGCAGCTTAGTGGGGACACTTAACACCGGGGAGCTGTTTTTT. Its translation: CASSLVGTLNTGELFF.

The chain links TRBV4-1 to TRBJ1-1; 8 bases match TRBD1. The CDR3 totals 14 residues. Germline lookup yields CDR1 MGHRA and CDR2 YSYEKL. V dropped 4 bases and J dropped 1; count of bases not matched to a gene: 2. The CDR3 nucleotides read TGCGCCAGCAGCCTTGGGACAGGGAACACTGAAGCTTTCTTT. It yields the protein CASSLGTGNTEAFF.

The chain employs TRBV5-6 and TRBJ1-3; 8 bases line up with TRBD1. This CDR3 is 15 amino acids long. Germline V lookup: CDR1 SGHDT, CDR2 YYEEEE. Trimming took 1 base from V and 3 from J; bases not matched to a gene: 3. The CDR3: CASSLSDRVGNTIYF. The CDR3 DNA reads TGTGCCAGCAGCTTGTCGGACAGGGTTGGAAACACCATATATTTT.

This clone is a singleton in its sample. This chain connects TRBV5-1 to TRBJ2-4; 10 bases map to TRBD1. The CDR3 runs 16 residues. Germline V gene lookup returns CDR1 SGHRS and CDR2 YFSETQ. Trimming removed 1 base from V and 3 bases from J; junction bases left unmatched: 4. Here the CDR3 DNA reads TGCGCCAGCAGCTTGCCCGGGACAGGGGTCAAAAACATTCAGTACTTC. Translating it yields CASSLPGTGVKNIQYF.

The rearrangement joins TRBV5-6 to TRBJ2-7, with D perhaps matching TRBD2 (7 bases). CDR3 length: 16 residues. V was clipped by 2 bases and J by 0 bases, with 15 bases between them. CDR1 is SGHDT and CDR2 is YYEEEE in the germline V gene. This CDR3 reads CASSFSRRGGSYEQYF. CDR3 sequence (DNA): TGTGCCAGCAGCTTCTCTCGGAGGGGGGGCTCCTACGAGCAGTACTTC.

V usage is TRBV18 and J usage is TRBJ2-1, with no clear D. V was cut by 3 bases and J by 4 bases, with 10 bases left in between. From germline, CDR1 is KGHSH and CDR2 LQKENI. The CDR3 is 14 amino acids. The CDR3 sequence is CASSPSARYNEQFF. For the CDR3, the DNA is TGTGCCAGCTCACCCAGCGCCCGGTACAATGAGCAGTTCTTC.

The chain is built from TRBV28 and TRBJ1-5; TRBD1 is a possible D gene (6 bases). V was clipped by 5 bases and J by 3 bases, with 14 bases between them. Germline assignment: CDR1 MDHEN and CDR2 SYDVKM. CDR3 length: 15 residues. This CDR3 is CASSPSGGANQPQHF. Here the CDR3 DNA reads TGTGCCAGCAGTCCCTCCGGGGGGGCCAATCAGCCCCAGCATTTT.

The CDR3 sequence is CAISVQGGMNTEAFF. The DNA of the CDR3 is TGTGCCATCAGTGTACAGGGAGGGATGAACACTGAAGCTTTCTTT. V is TRBV10-3 and J is TRBJ1-1; D is possibly TRBD1 (6 bases). This CDR3 comprises 15 residues. Germline assignment: CDR1 ENHRY and CDR2 SYGVKD. V was shortened by 4 bases and J by 0 bases, with 12 bases between the two germline ends.

The chain has TRBV27 and TRBJ2-7; maybe TRBD1 (5 bases). The CDR3 covers 14 residues. V was trimmed by 4 bases and J by 3 bases, leaving 13 bases between them. Germline assignment: CDR1 MNHEY and CDR2 SMNVEV (reference sequence). The CDR3 reads CASSSRGWNYEQYF. The CDR3 DNA sequence: TGTGCCAGCAGTTCTAGGGGTTGGAACTACGAGCAGTACTTC.

The chain couples TRBV5-5 to TRBJ2-1; 7 positions match TRBD2. CDR3 length: 15 residues. Trimming at V came to 0 bases and at J to 6 bases, leaving 6 bases not matched to a gene. Per the germline V gene, CDR1 is SGHKS and CDR2 is YYEKEE (reference sequence). The CDR3 coding sequence is TGTGCCAGCAGCTTGGGGTTAGGGAGGGCCAATGAGCAGTTCTTC. Its protein is CASSLGLGRANEQFF.

The V and J genes are TRBV7-9 and TRBJ2-1, with D possibly TRBD2 on 7 matching bases. Trimming pared 1 base from V and 5 bases from J, leaving 21 bases between. This CDR3 contains 18 residues. Germline V gene sequence: CDR1 SEHNR, CDR2 FQNEAQ (reference sequence). In nucleotides, the CDR3 is TGTGCCAGCAGCTTAGAGGTTGGGGGGGCTAGACGGAACAATGAGCAGTTCTTC. Protein sequence: CASSLEVGGARRNNEQFF.

The chain is built from TRBV7-3 and TRBJ2-1, with TRBD1 matching over 7 bases. After removal of 5 bases from V and 9 bases from J, the junction contained 16 bases not matched to a gene. Germline CDR1 and CDR2: SGHTA and FQGTGA. The CDR3 totals 16 residues. The CDR3 protein is CASSPSNYRDSIEQFF. CDR3 sequence (DNA): TGTGCCAGCAGCCCTTCGAACTACCGGGACAGCATTGAGCAGTTCTTC.

The chain carries TRBV19 and TRBJ2-1; D unclear. This CDR3 spans 13 amino acids. The V end lost 1 base, the J end lost 7 bases, and 8 bases lay between the germline ends. From germline, CDR1 is LNHDA and CDR2 SQIVND (reference sequence). The CDR3 here is CASSIAVVNEQFF. The CDR3 region has the DNA TGTGCCAGTAGTATAGCGGTGGTGAATGAGCAGTTCTTC.

This clone was recorded only once. V and J are TRBV18 and TRBJ2-1; 11 bases line up with TRBD2. The germline CDR1 and CDR2 sequences are KGHSH and LQKENI. CDR3 size: 16 residues. The V segment lost 6 bases and the J segment 6 bases; nucleotides outside the gene matches: 10. The CDR3 DNA reads as TGTGCCAGCTCCCGGACTAGCGGGCGCCAACGCAATGAGCAGTTCTTC. Its protein product is CASSRTSGRQRNEQFF.

Details on this clone: Other DNA sequences in this sample translate to the same CDR3. The gene calls are TRBV18 and TRBJ2-2; TRBD1 matches at 10 bases. With 2 bases clipped from V and 5 bases from J, the junction kept 2 bases outside the gene matches. CDR1 is KGHSH and CDR2 is LQKENI in the germline V gene. The CDR3 is 15 amino acids. CDR3 region: CASSPGTGVTGELFF. CDR3 in DNA: TGTGCCAGCTCACCAGGGACAGGGGTGACCGGGGAGCTGTTTTTT.

This clone has a handful of counts. V and J are TRBV4-2 and TRBJ2-3; 11 positions agree with TRBD2. V was pared by 5 bases and J by 5 bases, with 3 bases of the junction left unmatched. From germline, CDR1 is LGHNA and CDR2 YNFKEQ. The CDR3 covers 14 residues. CDR3 region: CASSLGTSGDTQYF. The CDR3 bases are TGTGCCAGCAGCTTGGGGACTAGCGGAGATACGCAGTATTTT.

Here the CDR3 reads CASSLGGRAAFF. In DNA form, the CDR3 reads TGTGCCAGCAGTTTAGGAGGCAGGGCAGCTTTCTTT. The V gene is TRBV12-3 or TRBV12-4, the J gene TRBJ1-1, with TRBD1 as a possible D gene (5 bases). The CDR3 extends over 12 amino acids. V dropped 1 base and J dropped 10 bases, with 10 bases sitting between them.

The chain is built from TRBV6-5 and TRBJ1-1; the match to TRBD1 covers 10 bases. The CDR3 length is 15 residues. The V segment lost 8 bases and the J segment 1 base; nucleotides outside the gene matches: 7. CDR1 is MNHEY and CDR2 is SVGAGI in the germline V gene. CDR3: CASRVTGGGNTEAFF. The CDR3 DNA follows: TGTGCCAGCCGGGTGACAGGGGGCGGGAACACTGAAGCTTTCTTT.

This chain joins TRBV5-8 and TRBJ2-5; 15 nucleotides match TRBD2. Germline V gene sequence: CDR1 SGHTS, CDR2 YDEGEE. The CDR3 loop spans 16 amino acids. V gave up 4 bases and J gave up 2 bases; unmatched junction bases: 3. CDR3 protein: CASSVGTSGGQETQYF. CDR3 bases: TGTGCCAGCAGCGTGGGGACTAGCGGGGGGCAAGAGACCCAGTACTTC.

The genes are TRBV6-1 and TRBJ1-2; no firm D call. The CDR3 spans 14 residues. V gave up 2 bases and J gave up 8 bases, with 15 bases separating them. Germline V gives CDR1 MNHNS, CDR2 SASEGT. The CDR3 DNA reads TGTGCCAGCAGTGAAAGCGTCTCCGGCGACGGCTACACCTTC. The encoded protein is CASSESVSGDGYTF.

V gene TRBV11-3 combines with J gene TRBJ1-6; no clear D gene. CDR3 length equals 15 residues. The germline CDR1 and CDR2 sequences are SGHNT and YENEEA. V shed 5 bases and J shed 4 bases, with 12 bases lying between them. The CDR3 DNA is TGTGCCAGCAGCGCAAAGCAGGCATATAATTCACCCCTCCACTTT. Protein: CASSAKQAYNSPLHF.

The chain has TRBV28 and TRBJ2-7, with TRBD1 matching 8 bases. V was clipped by 5 bases and J by 3 bases; unmatched bases: 15. Germline-derived CDR1 and CDR2 are MDHEN and SYDVKM. The CDR3 sequence is 17 residues long. The CDR3 nucleotides are TGTGCCAGCAGTGCTTTCCGATCCGGGACAGGAGTCTACGAGCAGTACTTC. It codes for CASSAFRSGTGVYEQYF. Based on the CDR3 plus reference TRBV28 and TRBJ2-7, the full variable domain is DVKVTQSSRYLVKRTGEKVFLECVQDMDHENMFWYRQDPGLGLRLIYFSYDVKMKEKGDIPEGYSVSREKKERFSLILESASTNQTSMYLCASSAFRSGTGVYEQYFGPGTRLTVT.

The chain combines TRBV28 with TRBJ1-1, with unresolved D. Trimming took off 5 bases at V and 0 bases at J, with 13 bases between the two ends. The CDR3 has 15 residues. Germline CDR1 reads MDHEN; CDR2 reads SYDVKM. The CDR3 DNA follows: TGTGCCAGCAGTCAAATGGGCTACCTGAACACTGAAGCTTTCTTT. Translated: CASSQMGYLNTEAFF.

This rearrangement joins TRBV5-5 to TRBJ2-7, with 7 bases identical to TRBD1. Germline CDR1 reads SGHKS; CDR2 reads YYEKEE (reference sequence). This CDR3 region has 13 residues. V trimming: 7 bases; J trimming: 3 bases; junction bases outside the gene matches: 7. The CDR3 protein is CASWGQTNYEQYF. The DNA for the CDR3 is TGTGCCAGCTGGGGACAGACAAACTACGAGCAGTACTTC.

DNA of the CDR3: TGTGCCAGCAGCGTAGGCCCTAAAGCAGGCAATGAGCAGTTCTTC. Its translation is CASSVGPKAGNEQFF. The J gene is TRBJ2-1, the V gene TRBV9, with no clear D. CDR1 SGDLS and CDR2 YYNGEE come from the germline V gene. This CDR3 has 15 amino acids. V was cut by 0 bases and J by 6 bases, with 13 bases left in between.

This chain joins TRBV5-4 and TRBJ2-7; D is perhaps TRBD1 (6 bases). The germline gives CDR1 SGHNT, CDR2 YYREEE (reference sequence). This CDR3 comprises 15 residues. V gave up 0 bases and J gave up 2 bases, with 12 bases separating them. CDR3 loop: CASSLAADRAYEQYF. Here the CDR3 DNA reads TGTGCCAGCAGCTTGGCTGCGGACAGAGCCTACGAGCAGTACTTC.